Listed below are T cell receptor beta chains from one sample, sequenced in a study of blood T cell repertoires in COVID-19. Here immunoSEQ multiplex PCR was the method, and the copy in TCRdb shows in-frame clones only, minus some. This table has around 60,000 clones, roughly 90% appearing once. Sequencing was carried out using peripheral blood. The receptors derive from a man aged 55 to 70 with active COVID-19. The CDR3 runs from the conserved cysteine through the conserved F or W. Each record gives: J gene, V gene, CDR3 length, D gene, clone size, CDR3 DNA, CDR3 protein. A D gene is named only where the DNA matches it firmly. Only some rows state a clone size, as once, few, many or a class for expanded clones.

>TRBJ2-7|TRBV6-6|17|.|once
TGTGCCAGCAGTCGGACAGCTTCAACCCCCCCTTCCTACGAGCAGTACTTC
CASSRTASTPPSYEQYF
>TRBJ1-2|TRBV6-5|13|.|.
TGTGCCAGCAGTTACTCGAGCGATTCTGGCTACACCTTC
CASSYSSDSGYTF
>TRBJ2-3|TRBV6-5|12|.|.
TGTGCCAGCAGTTACTCGTCGGGGGCGCAGTATTTT
CASSYSSGAQYF
>TRBJ2-7|TRBV4-3|14|TRBD2|once
TGCGCCAGCAGCCAAGGGGAGGGAGGCTACGAGCAGTACTTC
CASSQGEGGYEQYF
>TRBJ1-1|TRBV18|14|TRBD1|.
TGTGCCAGCTCACTTGGGACAGTGAACACTGAAGCTTTCTTT
CASSLGTVNTEAFF
>TRBJ1-1|TRBV7-3|18|TRBD1|.
TGTGCCAGCAGCTTAAACTCTTTGGGACAGGGCTCCTACACTGAAGCTTTCTTT
CASSLNSLGQGSYTEAFF
>TRBJ2-7|TRBV7-9|13|.|.
TGTGCCAGCAGCTTAGCGACAGGCAACGAGCAGTACTTC
CASSLATGNEQYF
>TRBJ2-1|TRBV18|16|TRBD2|.
TGTGCCAGCTCACCACGTCGCGGGGGGCTCGACAATGAGCAGTTCTTC
CASSPRRGGLDNEQFF
>TRBJ2-3|TRBV7-9|14|TRBD2|.
TGTGCCAGCAGCTCCAGCGGGGGGACAGATACGCAGTATTTT
CASSSSGGTDTQYF
>TRBJ2-2|TRBV18|15|.|.
TGTGCCAGCTCACCACGGCAGGGGCAGGCCGGGGAGCTGTTTTTT
CASSPRQGQAGELFF
>TRBJ1-1|TRBV28|14|TRBD1|.
TGTGCCAGCAGTTTATGGGGACAGAAACCTGAAGCTTTCTTT
CASSLWGQKPEAFF
>TRBJ2-7|TRBV5-1|15|TRBD2|.
TGCGCCAGCAGCTTGGAACTAGCGGGATTCTCCGAGCAGTACTTC
CASSLELAGFSEQYF
>TRBJ2-7|TRBV27|13|.|.
TGTGCCAGCAGTGCGGACAGACAATACGAGCAGTACTTC
CASSADRQYEQYF
>TRBJ2-2|TRBV5-8|15|TRBD1|.
TGTGCCAGCAGCCCCGGACAGGGGTGGTCCGGGGAGCTGTTTTTT
CASSPGQGWSGELFF
>TRBJ2-7|TRBV11-2|13|.|.
TGTGCCAGCAGCTCAAAGAGCCGGGACGAGCAGTACTTC
CASSSKSRDEQYF
>TRBJ2-3|TRBV11-2|16|TRBD2|.
TGTGCCAGCAGCTTGGTTACTAGCGGGGGGACAGATACGCAGTATTTT
CASSLVTSGGTDTQYF
>TRBJ2-7|TRBV2|14|TRBD1|.
TGTGCCAGCAGTGACCTGGGACAGGGCTACGAGCAGTACTTC
CASSDLGQGYEQYF
>TRBJ2-7|TRBV24-1|13|.|.
TGTGCCACCAGTGGGGCGCGCTCCTACGAGCAGTACTTC
CATSGARSYEQYF
>TRBJ2-1|TRBV6-5|15|.|.
TGTGCCAGCAGCCCCTTTGGCGGAGGAAGCAATGAGCAGTTCTTC
CASSPFGGGSNEQFF
>TRBJ2-7|TRBV11-2|12|.|.
TGTGCCAGCAGTCCCGGAGGGTACGAGCAGTACTTC
CASSPGGYEQYF
>TRBJ1-4|TRBV2|18|.|.
TGTGCCAGCAGTGAAAAGAGCACGACTTTCCCGGGTAATGAAAAACTGTTTTTT
CASSEKSTTFPGNEKLFF
>TRBJ2-1|TRBV15|15|TRBD1|.
TGTGCCACCAGCAGGGAGGGACAGGGTTACAATGAGCAGTTCTTC
CATSREGQGYNEQFF
>TRBJ2-7|TRBV5-1|14|TRBD1|.
TGCGCCAGCAGCTTCCGGGACAGGGCCTACGAGCAGTACTTC
CASSFRDRAYEQYF
>TRBJ1-6|TRBV25-1|16|.|.
TGTGCCAGCAGCCCTGGGCAGGGTTACTATAATTCACCCCTCCACTTT
CASSPGQGYYNSPLHF
>TRBJ2-1|TRBV7-2|15|TRBD2|.
TGTGCCAGCAGCTTTCGGCGGGAGGGTCGCGGAGAGCAGTTCTTC
CASSFRREGRGEQFF
>TRBJ2-1|TRBV19|20|TRBD2|.
TGTGCCAGTAGTACACTACCCAAGACTAGCGGGAGGTCTCATGGCAATGAGCAGTTCTTC
CASSTLPKTSGRSHGNEQFF
>TRBJ2-1|TRBV10-3|15|TRBD2|once
TGTGCCATCAATCGGGGCCTAGCGGGACTCGATGAGCAGTTCTTC
CAINRGLAGLDEQFF
>TRBJ2-5|TRBV5-1|14|TRBD1|once
TGCGCCAGCAGCGGCCAGGGGGCGGTGGAGACCCAGTACTTC
CASSGQGAVETQYF
>TRBJ2-7|TRBV28|15|TRBD1|.
TGTGCCAGCAGTCCCCGTCCGGGACAGGGTCCCGAGCAGTACTTC
CASSPRPGQGPEQYF
>TRBJ2-7|TRBV20-1|11|.|once
TGCAGTGCCGAGGGGGAGATTGGGCAGTACTTC
CSAEGEIGQYF